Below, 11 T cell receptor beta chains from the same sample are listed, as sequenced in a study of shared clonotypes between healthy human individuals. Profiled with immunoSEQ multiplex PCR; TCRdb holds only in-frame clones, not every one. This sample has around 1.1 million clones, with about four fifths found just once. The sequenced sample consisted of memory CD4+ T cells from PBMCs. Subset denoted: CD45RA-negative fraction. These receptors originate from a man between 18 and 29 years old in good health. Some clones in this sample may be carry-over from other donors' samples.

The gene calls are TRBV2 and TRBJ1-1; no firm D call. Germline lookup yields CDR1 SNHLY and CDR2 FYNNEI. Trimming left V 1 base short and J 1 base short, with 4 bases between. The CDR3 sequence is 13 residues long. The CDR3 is CASSEGGNTEAFF. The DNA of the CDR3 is TGTGCCAGCAGTGAAGGCGGGAACACTGAAGCTTTCTTT. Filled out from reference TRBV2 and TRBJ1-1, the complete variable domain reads EPEVTQTPSHQVTQMGQEVILRCVPISNHLYFYWYRQILGQKVEFLVSFYNNEISEKSEIFDDQFSVERPDGSNFTLKIRSTKLEDSAMYFCASSEGGNTEAFFGQGTRLTVV.

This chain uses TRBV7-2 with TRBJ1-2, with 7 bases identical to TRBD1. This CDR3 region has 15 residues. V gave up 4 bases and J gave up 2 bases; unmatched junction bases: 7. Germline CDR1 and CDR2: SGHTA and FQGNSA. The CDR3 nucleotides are TGTGCCAGCAGCTACCGGACAGGAAGGAACTATGGCTACACCTTC. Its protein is CASSYRTGRNYGYTF.

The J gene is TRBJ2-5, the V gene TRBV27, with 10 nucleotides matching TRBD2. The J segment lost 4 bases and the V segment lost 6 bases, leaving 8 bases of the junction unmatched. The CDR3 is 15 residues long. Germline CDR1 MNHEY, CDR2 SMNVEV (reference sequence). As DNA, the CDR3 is TGTGCCAGCAGGCAAAGCGGGAGGGCCCCAGAGACCCAGTACTTC. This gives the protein CASRQSGRAPETQYF.

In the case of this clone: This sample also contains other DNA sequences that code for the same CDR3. Here the CDR3 DNA reads TGTGCCAGCAGCTTTTCGATGAACACTGAAGCTTTCTTT. This sequence encodes CASSFSMNTEAFF. The chain links TRBV7-3 to TRBJ1-1, with D unresolved. V lost 3 bases, J lost 0 bases, and 5 bases lay in between. The CDR3 contains 13 residues. Germline V gene data show CDR1 as SGHTA and CDR2 as FQGTGA.

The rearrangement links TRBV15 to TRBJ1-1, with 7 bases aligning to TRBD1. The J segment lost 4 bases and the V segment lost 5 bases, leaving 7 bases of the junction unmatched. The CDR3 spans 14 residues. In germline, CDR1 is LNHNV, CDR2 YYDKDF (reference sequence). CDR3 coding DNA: TGTGCCACCAGCGGGAACAGGGGAGGCACTGAAGCTTTCTTT. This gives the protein CATSGNRGGTEAFF.

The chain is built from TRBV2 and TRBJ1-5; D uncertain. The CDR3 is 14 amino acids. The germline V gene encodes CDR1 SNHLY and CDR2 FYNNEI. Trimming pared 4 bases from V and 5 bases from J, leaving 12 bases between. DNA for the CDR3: TGTGCCAGCAGTGCGGGGATGGTGGATCAGCCCCAGCATTTT. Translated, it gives CASSAGMVDQPQHF.

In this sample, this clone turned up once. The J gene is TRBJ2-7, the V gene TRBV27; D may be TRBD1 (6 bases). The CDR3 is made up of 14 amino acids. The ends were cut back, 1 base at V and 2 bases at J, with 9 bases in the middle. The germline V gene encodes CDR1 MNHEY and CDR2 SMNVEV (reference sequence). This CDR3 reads CASSLFRTAYEQYF. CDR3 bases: TGTGCCAGCAGTTTATTCCGGACAGCCTACGAGCAGTACTTC.

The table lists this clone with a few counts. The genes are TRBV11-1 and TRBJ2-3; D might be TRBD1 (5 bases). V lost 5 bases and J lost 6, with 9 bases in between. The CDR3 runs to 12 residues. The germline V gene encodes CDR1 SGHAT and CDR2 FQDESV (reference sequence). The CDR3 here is CASSTGWDTQYF. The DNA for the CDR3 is TGTGCCAGCAGCACAGGTTGGGATACGCAGTATTTT.

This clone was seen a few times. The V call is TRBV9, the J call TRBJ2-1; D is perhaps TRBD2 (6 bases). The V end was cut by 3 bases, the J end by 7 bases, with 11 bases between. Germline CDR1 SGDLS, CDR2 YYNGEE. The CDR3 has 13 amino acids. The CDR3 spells CASSGTNFNEQFF. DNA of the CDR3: TGTGCCAGCAGCGGGACTAACTTTAATGAGCAGTTCTTC.

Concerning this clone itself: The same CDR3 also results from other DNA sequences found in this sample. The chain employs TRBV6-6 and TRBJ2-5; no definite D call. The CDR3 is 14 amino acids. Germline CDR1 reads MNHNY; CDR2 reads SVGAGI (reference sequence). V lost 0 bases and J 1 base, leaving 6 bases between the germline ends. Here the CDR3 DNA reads TGTGCCAGCAGTTACTCAGGGTCCCAAGAGACCCAGTACTTC. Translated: CASSYSGSQETQYF.

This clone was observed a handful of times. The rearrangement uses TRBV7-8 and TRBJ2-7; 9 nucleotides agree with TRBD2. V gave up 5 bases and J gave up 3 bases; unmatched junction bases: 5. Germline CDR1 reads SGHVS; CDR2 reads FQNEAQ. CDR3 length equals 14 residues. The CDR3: CASSPSTSGYEQYF. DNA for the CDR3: TGTGCCAGCAGCCCTTCGACTAGCGGCTACGAGCAGTACTTC.